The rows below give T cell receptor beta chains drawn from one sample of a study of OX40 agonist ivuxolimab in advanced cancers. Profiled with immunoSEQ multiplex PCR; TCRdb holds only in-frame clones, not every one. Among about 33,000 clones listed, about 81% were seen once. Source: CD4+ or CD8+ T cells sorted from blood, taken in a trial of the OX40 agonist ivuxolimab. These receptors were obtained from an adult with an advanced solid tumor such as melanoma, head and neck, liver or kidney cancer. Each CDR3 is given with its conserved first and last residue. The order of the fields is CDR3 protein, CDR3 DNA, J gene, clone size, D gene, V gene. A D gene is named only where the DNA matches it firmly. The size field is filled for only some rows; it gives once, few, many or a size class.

CDR3 protein: CASSPGPGETQYF
CDR3 DNA: TGTGCCAGCAGCCCGGGCCCTGGGGAGACCCAGTACTTC
J gene: TRBJ2-5
clone size: .
D gene: .
V gene: TRBV2

CDR3 protein: CARPGGGRYEQYF
CDR3 DNA: TGTGCTAGGCCCGGAGGGGGGAGATACGAGCAGTACTTC
J gene: TRBJ2-7
clone size: once
D gene: .
V gene: TRBV7-7

CDR3 protein: CASSLAVGGNEKLFF
CDR3 DNA: TGTGCCAGCAGCTTAGCTGTTGGCGGGAATGAAAAACTGTTTTTT
J gene: TRBJ1-4
clone size: few
D gene: .
V gene: TRBV5-4

CDR3 protein: CASSEWQTVSGANVLTF
CDR3 DNA: TGTGCCAGCAGTGAATGGCAGACCGTCTCTGGGGCCAACGTCCTGACTTTC
J gene: TRBJ2-6
clone size: .
D gene: .
V gene: TRBV6-1

CDR3 protein: CASRLSEGYEQYF
CDR3 DNA: TGTGCCAGCCGGTTGTCAGAAGGCTACGAGCAGTACTTC
J gene: TRBJ2-7
clone size: .
D gene: .
V gene: TRBV6-1

CDR3 protein: CASILGQGRNEAFF
CDR3 DNA: TGTGCCAGCATATTAGGCCAGGGGAGGAATGAAGCTTTCTTT
J gene: TRBJ1-1
clone size: .
D gene: .
V gene: TRBV2

CDR3 protein: CASSQELVRGRGTEAFF
CDR3 DNA: TGCGCCAGCAGCCAAGAGTTGGTTAGGGGAAGGGGCACTGAAGCTTTCTTT
J gene: TRBJ1-1
clone size: .
D gene: .
V gene: TRBV4-3

CDR3 protein: CASSLTSGIQYF
CDR3 DNA: TGTGCCAGCAGCTTGACTAGCGGTATTCAGTACTTC
J gene: TRBJ2-4
clone size: .
D gene: TRBD2
V gene: TRBV28

CDR3 protein: CASSLSGVHDTQYF
CDR3 DNA: TGCGCCAGCAGCCTTAGCGGGGTTCACGATACGCAGTATTTT
J gene: TRBJ2-3
clone size: .
D gene: TRBD2
V gene: TRBV5-1

CDR3 protein: CAFLPGANVLTF
CDR3 DNA: TGTGCCTTTTTACCTGGGGCCAACGTCCTGACTTTC
J gene: TRBJ2-6
clone size: .
D gene: .
V gene: TRBV30

CDR3 protein: CASSPRTGRWNTIYF
CDR3 DNA: TGTGCCAGCAGCCCTAGGACAGGGCGGTGGAACACCATATATTTT
J gene: TRBJ1-3
clone size: .
D gene: TRBD1
V gene: TRBV9

CDR3 protein: CASSQIAGAVTYEQYF
CDR3 DNA: TGCGCCAGCAGCCAAATAGCGGGAGCGGTAACTTACGAGCAGTACTTC
J gene: TRBJ2-7
clone size: .
D gene: TRBD2
V gene: TRBV4-1

CDR3 protein: CASSSTGTSGGETQYF
CDR3 DNA: TGTGCCAGCAGTTCCACCGGGACTAGCGGGGGAGAGACCCAGTACTTC
J gene: TRBJ2-5
clone size: .
D gene: TRBD2
V gene: TRBV27

CDR3 protein: CASSQDPREGYNEQFF
CDR3 DNA: TGCGCCAGCAGCCAAGATCCGCGGGAGGGTTACAATGAGCAGTTCTTC
J gene: TRBJ2-1
clone size: .
D gene: TRBD2
V gene: TRBV4-1

CDR3 protein: CASSDMAGNTIYF
CDR3 DNA: TGTGCCAGCAGTGACATGGCTGGAAACACCATATATTTT
J gene: TRBJ1-3
clone size: .
D gene: .
V gene: TRBV6-1

CDR3 protein: CASSTRLAGGEGGGELFF
CDR3 DNA: TGTGCCAGCAGCACCCGACTAGCGGGGGGTGAAGGGGGTGGGGAGCTGTTTTTT
J gene: TRBJ2-2
clone size: .
D gene: TRBD2
V gene: TRBV4-2

CDR3 protein: CASSQVRNTEAFF
CDR3 DNA: TGCGCCAGCAGTCAAGTGAGGAACACTGAAGCTTTCTTT
J gene: TRBJ1-1
clone size: .
D gene: .
V gene: TRBV23-1

CDR3 protein: CASSLGRTGELFF
CDR3 DNA: TGCGCCAGCAGCTTGGGGAGAACCGGGGAGCTGTTTTTT
J gene: TRBJ2-2
clone size: .
D gene: .
V gene: TRBV5-1

CDR3 protein: CASSPTGGSNQPQHF
CDR3 DNA: TGTGCCAGCAGTCCGACAGGGGGGAGCAATCAGCCCCAGCATTTT
J gene: TRBJ1-5
clone size: .
D gene: TRBD1
V gene: TRBV27

CDR3 protein: CASSFGPYNEQFF
CDR3 DNA: TGTGCCAGCAGTTTCGGACCGTACAATGAGCAGTTCTTC
J gene: TRBJ2-1
clone size: .
D gene: .
V gene: TRBV27

CDR3 protein: CASSRDSYNSPLHF
CDR3 DNA: TGTGCCAGCAGCCGGGACAGTTATAATTCACCCCTCCACTTT
J gene: TRBJ1-6
clone size: .
D gene: TRBD1
V gene: TRBV7-9

CDR3 protein: CASSLTSTTQYF
CDR3 DNA: TGTGCCAGCAGCTTGACTAGCACTACGCAGTATTTT
J gene: TRBJ2-3
clone size: .
D gene: .
V gene: TRBV5-4

CDR3 protein: CASSKRHGYTF
CDR3 DNA: TGTGCCAGCAGTAAGAGGCATGGCTACACCTTC
J gene: TRBJ1-2
clone size: .
D gene: .
V gene: TRBV28

CDR3 protein: CASSDRGVGYTF
CDR3 DNA: TGTGCCAGCAGTGATCGGGGTGTTGGCTACACCTTC
J gene: TRBJ1-2
clone size: once
D gene: .
V gene: TRBV6-1

CDR3 protein: CASSRGVPGELFF
CDR3 DNA: TGCGCCAGCTCCAGGGGGGTTCCCGGGGAGCTGTTTTTT
J gene: TRBJ2-2
clone size: .
D gene: .
V gene: TRBV5-1

CDR3 protein: CASRGQGVGGYTF
CDR3 DNA: TGTGCCAGCAGGGGACAGGGGGTGGGTGGCTACACCTTC
J gene: TRBJ1-2
clone size: .
D gene: TRBD1
V gene: TRBV6-5